This T cell receptor beta chain was retrieved from a study of T cell responses to AZD1222 COVID-19 vaccine. Overall study context: Second-dose intervals of approximately 4 or approximately 12 weeks were pooled.

This clone was counted between two and nine times. Its target is unknown. V was pared by 5 bases and J by 1 base, with 6 bases between. The CDR3 loop spans 12 amino acids. CDR1 is MNHEY, CDR2 SVGAGI, per germline. Study-level points and caveats: Females made up more of the donors, who were largely white British, and clonal diversity may have come out too low. Every sample of the repertoires postdated the peak T cell response. AZD1222 recipients seropositive at baseline numbered only 6 or 7.

The data were produced by immunoSEQ multiplex PCR, yet TCRdb's version contains in-frame clones alone and is incomplete. Found here are more than 110,000 clones, just under 95% of them singletons; the top ten hold around 5.1%. This specimen was peripheral blood, taken on day 0 of AZD1222 vaccination. This sequence originates from an adult in good health. This chain connects TRBV6-5 to TRBJ2-7, with a tentative D call TRBD2 (6 bases). CDR3 residues: CASSSGSYEQYF. CDR3 in DNA: TGTGCCAGCAGTAGCGGGTCCTACGAGCAGTACTTC.